This record looks at one T cell receptor (beta chain) sequence and its context. Its target is not known. PCR involved 60 Vbeta and 13 Jbeta primers. Clones were read by immunoSEQ multiplex PCR, and TCRdb kept only the in-frame ones, dropping some. The sample includes 200,000 or so clones, approximately 78% of them seen just once. These data originate in a study of cytomegalovirus exposure and HLA in healthy donors. Study at large: One earlier analysis, a look at roughly 170 million T cells, found 100 million to 130 million unique TCR beta sequences. The study placed roughly four fifths of its 398 genotyped donors in the Caucasian-associated ancestry cluster.

General study findings and limits: Through in vitro validation, three CMV-associated chains were shown to be specific for CMV antigens. Earlier analysis yielded a pattern in which most TCR beta V segments were productive about 90% or about 30% of the time.

Germline lookup yields CDR1 SEHNR and CDR2 FQNEAQ (reference sequence). CDR3 length equals 15 residues. Trimming left V 5 bases short and J 12 bases short, with 22 bases between. Sequenced input: PBMCs. J is TRBJ1-4 and V is TRBV7-9; D perhaps matches TRBD1 (6 bases). This clonotype originated in a woman aged 40-49 years in good health and CMV-seronegative. The CDR3 DNA sequence: TGTGCCAGCAGCCGAACGGGCAGGGCGAAGGGGGAACTGTTTTTT. Translating it yields CASSRTGRAKGELFF.